The sequence of this T cell receptor (beta chain) was determined in a study of shared clonotypes between healthy human individuals. Study overall: CD4 naive cells filled three plates per donor, CD4 memory three, CD8 naive two and CD8 memory one. General study findings and limits: Researchers sampled only blood; tissue repertoires likely differ.

The CDR3 length is 14 residues. CDR1 MNHEY and CDR2 SMNVEV come from the germline V gene (reference sequence). Trimming took 1 base from V and 13 from J; bases not matched to a gene: 5. CD45RO-negative, CCR7-positively selected cells formed the naive CD8 fraction, excluding terminally differentiated effector memory CD45RA+ cells. With regard to this clone: Its specificity is not known.

As processed by the authors: Junction-only sequences produced by ImmunoSEQ had no quality scores, so filtering differed. Method: immunoSEQ multiplex PCR; TCRdb's copy keeps in-frame clones and lacks some. The V and J calls and clone size are taken from that table; D and trimming were inferred from the DNA. The sample yields about 2.1 million clones, 93% seen once. The chain carries TRBV27 and TRBJ1-4; 11 positions match TRBD1. The sequence was collected from a man aged 18 to 30 in good health. Some clones in this sample may be carry-over from other donors' samples. Sequencing was done on a sample of naive CD8+ T cells from PBMCs. For the CDR3, the DNA is TGTGCCAGCAGTTTATACCGGACAGGGGGCAGACTGTTTTTT. Protein product: CASSLYRTGGRLFF.